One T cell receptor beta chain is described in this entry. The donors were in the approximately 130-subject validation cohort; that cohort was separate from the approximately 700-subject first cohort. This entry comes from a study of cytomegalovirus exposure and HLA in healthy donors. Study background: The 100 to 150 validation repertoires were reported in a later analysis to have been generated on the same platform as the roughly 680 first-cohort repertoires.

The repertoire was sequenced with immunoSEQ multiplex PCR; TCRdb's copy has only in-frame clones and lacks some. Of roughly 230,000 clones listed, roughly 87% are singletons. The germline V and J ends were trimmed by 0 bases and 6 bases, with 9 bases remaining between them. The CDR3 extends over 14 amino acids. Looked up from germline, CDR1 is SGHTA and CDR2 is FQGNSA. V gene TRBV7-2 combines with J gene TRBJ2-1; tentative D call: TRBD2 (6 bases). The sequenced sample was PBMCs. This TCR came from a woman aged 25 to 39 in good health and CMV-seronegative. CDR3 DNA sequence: TGTGCCAGCAGCTTAGCACGACTAGGCAATGAGCAGTTCTTC. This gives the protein CASSLARLGNEQFF.